The 16 T cell receptor beta chains below come from one sample, sequenced in a study of tumor and adjacent non-tumor tissue in lung cancer. RNA was extracted from bulk tissue without any cell sorting. A modified ARM-PCR protocol with three rounds of nested PCR amplified TCRbeta. Using its own MiXCR run on the multiplex PCR reads, TCRdb lists one record per CDR3 protein. The table records about 93,000 distinct CDR3 sequences, about 67% of them present only once. Sequences were obtained from lung tumor tissue. These receptor sequences come from a man aged 60 to 75 with non-small cell lung cancer.

This clonotype was seen only a few times. The genes are TRBV9 and TRBJ2-5; 9 nucleotides match TRBD2. CDR1 is SGDLS, CDR2 YYNGEE, per germline. The V segment lost 5 bases and the J segment 1 base; nucleotides outside the gene matches: 6. The CDR3 sequence is 15 residues long. The CDR3: CASSRSGGAQETQYF. CDR3 coding DNA: TGTGCCAGCAGTCGTAGCGGGGGTGCCCAAGAGACCCAGTACTTC.

The rearrangement links TRBV7-8 to TRBJ2-5, with TRBD1 identical over 7 bases. Germline CDR1 reads SGHVS; CDR2 reads FQNEAQ. The CDR3 is 18 residues long. J gave up 5 bases and V 0 bases, and 15 bases lay outside the gene matches. CDR3 sequence (DNA): TGTGCCAGCAGCTTAGCTAGTGTTTCCGACAGGGACGCGGAGACCCAGTACTTC. This translates into CASSLASVSDRDAETQYF.

This chain uses TRBV6-2 or TRBV6-3 with TRBJ1-5, with TRBD1 as a possible D gene (6 bases). CDR1 is MNHEY and CDR2 is SVGEGT in the germline V gene. CDR3 size: 15 residues. Deletions cut 7 bases from V and 7 bases from J, with 20 bases between. CDR3 sequence: CASTWDMGREQPQHF. DNA of the CDR3: TGTGCCAGCACTTGGGACATGGGGCGAGAGCAGCCCCAGCATTTT.

A note on this clonotype: The germline gene is not matched at one end of the junction; a read error may be the cause. The chain links TRBV11-1 to TRBJ1-1; TRBD1 is a possible D gene (5 bases). The CDR3 loop spans 14 amino acids. Germline V gives CDR1 SGHAT, CDR2 FQDESV (reference sequence). CDR3 sequence: CTSSMTGGSTEAFF. In DNA, the CDR3 is TGTACCAGCAGCATGACCGGGGGGAGCACTGAAGCTTTCTTC.

About this clonotype itself: A read error may produce the germline difference seen at one junction end. This chain joins TRBV20-1 and TRBJ1-5; the D is unclear. From germline, CDR1 is DFQATT and CDR2 SNEGSKA (reference sequence). This CDR3 contains 12 residues. This chain's CDR3 is CSASGSNQPRHF. The CDR3 nucleotides read TGCAGTGCTAGCGGTAGCAATCAGCCCCGGCATTTT.

On this clonotype: This may be a read error: a much more frequent sequence differs by one nucleotide. Likely a read error: the CDR3 ends without its conserved phenylalanine or tryptophan. The rearrangement joins TRBV19 to TRBJ1-5, with TRBD1 identical over 9 bases. The CDR3 runs 17 residues. Germline V gene lookup returns CDR1 LNHDA and CDR2 SQIVND (reference sequence). V shed 5 bases, J shed 5 bases, and the junction held 13 bases outside the gene matches. CDR3 sequence reads: CASSPYLRDRAHQPQHS. The DNA for the CDR3 is TGTGCCAGTAGTCCTTACCTCCGGGACAGGGCACATCAGCCCCAGCATTCT.

The CDR3 DNA follows: TGCGCCAGCAGGGACAGGGGCGCTGAAGCTTTCTTT. Translation: CASRDRGAEAFF. V gene TRBV10-2 combines with J gene TRBJ1-1, with 9 bases identical to TRBD1. CDR1 is WSHSY, CDR2 SAAADI, per germline. The CDR3 is 12 amino acids. Trimming at V came to 6 bases and at J to 6 bases, leaving 2 bases not matched to a gene.

The chain has TRBV7-9 and TRBJ2-1, with D possibly matching TRBD2 (5 bases). CDR3 length: 13 amino acids. With 8 bases removed from V and 1 base from J, the gap between germline ends came to 9 bases. Looked up from germline, CDR1 is SEHNR and CDR2 is FQNEAQ (reference sequence). The CDR3: CASHGDSYNEQFF. CDR3 in DNA: TGTGCCAGCCACGGGGATTCCTACAATGAGCAGTTCTTC.

This clonotype appeared once. With a much larger clone just one base away, this may be a read error. The chain links TRBV7-9 to TRBJ2-5, with D tentatively TRBD1 or TRBD2 (5 bases each). The CDR3 is 16 amino acids. Germline values: CDR1 SEHNR, CDR2 FQNEAQ (reference sequence). The CDR3 sequence: CVSSSTPGTHQETQYF. CDR3 DNA sequence: TGTGTCAGCAGCTCAACTCCCGGGACCCACCAAGAGACCCAGTACTTC.

Notes on this clonotype: A much larger clone differs from this one at a single base, so this may be a read error. Given the absence of the conserved phenylalanine or tryptophan at the CDR3 end, a read error is likely. The J gene is TRBJ2-4, the V gene TRBV20-1, with TRBD1 identical over 7 bases. CDR1 DFQATT and CDR2 SNEGSKA come from the germline V gene (reference sequence). The CDR3 covers 12 residues. V lost 6 bases to trimming and J lost 4 bases; unmatched junction nucleotides: 3. The CDR3 sequence is CSAGTEKNIQYL. In DNA, the CDR3 is TGCAGTGCCGGGACAGAAAAAAACATTCAGTACCTC.

This clonotype was found a few times. CDR3 nucleotide sequence: TGCGCCAGCAGCTTTGGGACCGGCTCCTACAATGAGCAGTTCTTC. Residues: CASSFGTGSYNEQFF. The chain combines TRBV5-1 with TRBJ2-1, with D perhaps being TRBD1 or TRBD2 (5 bases each). Germline-derived CDR1 and CDR2 are SGHRS and YFSETQ. V was pared by 2 bases and J by 0 bases, with 9 bases between. The CDR3 extends over 15 amino acids.

Worth noting for this clonotype: A much larger clone lies a single base off, so this may be a read error. The chain couples TRBV28 to TRBJ1-2, with D uncertain. This CDR3 comprises 13 residues. The V and J ends lost 5 bases and 7 bases respectively, with 14 bases between them. Germline CDR1 and CDR2: MDHEN and SYDVKM. The CDR3 nucleotides read TGTGCCAGCAGTCACCCGAGAGTAGTTGGCTACACCTTC. Translation: CASSHPRVVGYTF.

Worth noting for this clonotype: A read error may explain this, as a much larger clone is one base away. The CDR3 DNA reads as TGTGCCAGCAGCTTAGAAGGACTAGCGGGACTCAATGAGCAGTTATTC. It is translated as CASSLEGLAGLNEQLF. This rearrangement joins TRBV7-9 to TRBJ2-1, with TRBD2 identical over 12 bases. Germline V gene sequence: CDR1 SEHNR, CDR2 FQNEAQ (reference sequence). The CDR3 totals 16 residues.

Concerning this clonotype itself: With a much larger clone just one base away, this may be a read error. The J gene is TRBJ2-3, the V gene TRBV12-3 or TRBV12-4; D is unresolved. This CDR3 region has 15 residues. CDR3: CANSKSGFSTDTQYF. DNA of the CDR3: TGTGCCAACAGTAAAAGTGGTTTCAGCACAGATACGCAGTATTTT.

Regarding this clonotype: This likely comes from a read error, as the CDR3 has no conserved phenylalanine or tryptophan at its end. The J gene is TRBJ2-3, the V gene TRBV29-1; maybe TRBD1 (6 bases). The V gene's germline CDR1 is SQVTM and CDR2 ANQGSEA. This CDR3 is 13 amino acids long. CDR3 in DNA: TGCGGCGTTAGCAGGGGCGGCGCAGATACGCAGTATCTT. Residues: CGVSRGGADTQYL.

V is TRBV12-3 or TRBV12-4 and J is TRBJ2-6, with a tentative D call TRBD1 (6 bases). There are 16 residues in the CDR3. Trimming pared 6 bases from V and 8 bases from J, leaving 20 bases between. The CDR3, as DNA: TGTGCCAGCAGCCGATGGACAGCGACGGGGACCAACGTCCTGACTTTC. This translates into CASSRWTATGTNVLTF.